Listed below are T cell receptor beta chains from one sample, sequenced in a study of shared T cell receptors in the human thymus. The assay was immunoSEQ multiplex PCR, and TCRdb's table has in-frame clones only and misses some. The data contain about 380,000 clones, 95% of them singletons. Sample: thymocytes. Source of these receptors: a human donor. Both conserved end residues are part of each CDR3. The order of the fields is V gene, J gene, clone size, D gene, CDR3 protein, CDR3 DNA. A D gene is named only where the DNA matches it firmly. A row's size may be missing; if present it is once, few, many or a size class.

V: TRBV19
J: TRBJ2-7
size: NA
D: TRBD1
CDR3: CASSIRGQETYEQYF
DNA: TGTGCCAGTAGTATAAGAGGACAGGAAACCTACGAGCAGTACTTC

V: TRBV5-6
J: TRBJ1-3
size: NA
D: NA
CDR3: CASSWAAISGNTIYF
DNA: TGTGCCAGCAGCTGGGCAGCCATCTCTGGAAACACCATATATTTT

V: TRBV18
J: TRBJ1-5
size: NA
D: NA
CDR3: CASSPPGKVGNQPQHF
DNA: TGTGCCAGCTCACCACCGGGTAAGGTTGGCAATCAGCCCCAGCATTTT

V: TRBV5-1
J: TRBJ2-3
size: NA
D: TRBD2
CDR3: CASSRVRGRAADTQYF
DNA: TGCGCCAGCAGCCGAGTCCGCGGGAGGGCTGCAGATACGCAGTATTTT

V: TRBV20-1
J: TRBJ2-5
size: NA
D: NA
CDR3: CSASGRETQYF
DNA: TGCAGTGCTAGCGGAAGGGAGACCCAGTACTTC

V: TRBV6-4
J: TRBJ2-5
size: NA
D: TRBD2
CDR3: CAFTGGPTETQYF
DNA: TGTGCCTTTACGGGAGGCCCGACAGAGACCCAGTACTTC

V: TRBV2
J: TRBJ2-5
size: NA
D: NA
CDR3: CASPGRGAAYF
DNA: TGTGCCAGCCCGGGGAGGGGGGCTGCGTACTTC

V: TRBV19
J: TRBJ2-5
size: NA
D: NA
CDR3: CASSTGDFQETQYF
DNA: TGTGCCAGTAGCACAGGGGACTTCCAAGAGACCCAGTACTTC

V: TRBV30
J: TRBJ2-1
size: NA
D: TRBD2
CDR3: CAWNPSGSDEQFF
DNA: TGTGCCTGGAATCCTAGCGGGAGCGATGAGCAGTTCTTC

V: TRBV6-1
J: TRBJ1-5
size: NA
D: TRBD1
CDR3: CASSDGTGFGQPQHF
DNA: TGTGCCAGCAGTGATGGGACAGGGTTCGGGCAGCCCCAGCATTTT

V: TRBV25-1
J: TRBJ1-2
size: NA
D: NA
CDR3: CASRGENYGYTF
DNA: TGTGCCAGCAGAGGGGAAAACTATGGCTACACCTTC

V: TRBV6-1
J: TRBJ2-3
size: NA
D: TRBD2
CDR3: CASRRLAGTTDTQYF
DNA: TGTGCCAGCAGAAGACTAGCGGGCACGACAGATACGCAGTATTTT

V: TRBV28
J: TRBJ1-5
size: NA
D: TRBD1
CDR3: CASSPQGTQPQHF
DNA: TGTGCCAGCAGCCCACAGGGGACTCAGCCCCAGCATTTT

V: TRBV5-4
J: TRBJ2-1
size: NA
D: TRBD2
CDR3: CASSPGLAGLNEQFF
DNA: TGTGCCAGCAGCCCGGGACTAGCGGGCCTCAATGAGCAGTTCTTC

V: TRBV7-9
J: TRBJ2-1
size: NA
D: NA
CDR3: CASSSSPGERAGYNEQFF
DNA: TGTGCCAGCAGCTCGTCCCCGGGGGAGCGGGCGGGTTACAATGAGCAGTTCTTC

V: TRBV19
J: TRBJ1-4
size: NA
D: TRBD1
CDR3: CASRQGTVATNEKLFF
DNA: TGTGCCAGTAGACAAGGGACAGTTGCAACTAATGAAAAACTGTTTTTT

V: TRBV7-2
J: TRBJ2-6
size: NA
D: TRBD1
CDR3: CASSLGAAGRGTGANVLTF
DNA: TGTGCCAGCAGCTTAGGGGCCGCGGGCAGGGGGACTGGGGCCAACGTCCTGACTTTC

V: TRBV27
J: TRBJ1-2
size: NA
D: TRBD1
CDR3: CASSGPGQGNGYTF
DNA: TGTGCCAGCAGCGGACCGGGACAGGGGAATGGCTACACCTTC

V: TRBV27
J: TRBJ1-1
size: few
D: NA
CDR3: CASSPTPGEPGNTEAFF
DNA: TGTGCCAGCAGTCCCACCCCGGGGGAGCCAGGGAACACTGAAGCTTTCTTT

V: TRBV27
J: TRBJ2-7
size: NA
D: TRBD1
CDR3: CASSSTGTGTGEQYF
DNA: TGTGCCAGCAGTTCAACCGGGACAGGGACGGGCGAGCAGTACTTC

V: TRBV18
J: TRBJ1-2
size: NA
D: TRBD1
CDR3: CASSPPRTGNYGYTF
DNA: TGTGCCAGCTCACCACCGCGGACAGGGAACTATGGCTACACCTTC

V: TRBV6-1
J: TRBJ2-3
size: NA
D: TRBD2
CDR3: CASRLAGVYTDTQYF
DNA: TGTGCCAGCAGACTAGCGGGGGTCTACACAGATACGCAGTATTTT

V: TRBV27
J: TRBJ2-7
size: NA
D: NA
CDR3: CASSSRTATLYEQYF
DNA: TGTGCCAGCAGTTCCCGGACGGCGACCCTCTACGAGCAGTACTTC

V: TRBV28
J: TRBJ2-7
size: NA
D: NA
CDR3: CASSLNVEGHYEQYF
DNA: TGTGCCAGCAGTTTAAACGTCGAGGGTCACTACGAGCAGTACTTC

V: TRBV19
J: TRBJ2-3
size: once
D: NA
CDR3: CASSDAERAEGTDTQYF
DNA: TGTGCCAGTAGTGATGCGGAGCGGGCAGAAGGCACAGATACGCAGTATTTT

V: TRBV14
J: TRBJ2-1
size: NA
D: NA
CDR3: CASSQRGDNEQFF
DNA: TGTGCCAGCTCCCAAAGGGGGGACAATGAGCAGTTCTTC

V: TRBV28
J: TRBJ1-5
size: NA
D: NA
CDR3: CASSFAWGSNQPQHF
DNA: TGTGCCAGCAGCTTCGCCTGGGGGAGCAATCAGCCCCAGCATTTT

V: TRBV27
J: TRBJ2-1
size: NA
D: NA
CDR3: CASSSGTKEPGDEQFF
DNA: TGTGCCAGCAGTTCCGGGACAAAGGAACCGGGGGATGAGCAGTTCTTC

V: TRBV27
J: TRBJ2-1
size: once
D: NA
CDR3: CASSLSGQAYNEQFF
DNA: TGTGCCAGCAGTTTATCAGGGCAGGCCTACAATGAGCAGTTCTTC

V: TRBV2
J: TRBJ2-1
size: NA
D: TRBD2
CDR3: CASVTERGNEQFF
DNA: TGTGCCAGCGTTACTGAGCGGGGGAATGAGCAGTTCTTC

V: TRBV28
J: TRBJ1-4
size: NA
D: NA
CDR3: CASRGLGEKLFF
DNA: TGTGCCAGCAGGGGACTGGGAGAAAAACTGTTTTTT

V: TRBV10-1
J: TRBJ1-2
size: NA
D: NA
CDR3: CASSRGYNYGYTF
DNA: TGCGCCAGCAGCCGGGGGTATAACTATGGCTACACCTTC

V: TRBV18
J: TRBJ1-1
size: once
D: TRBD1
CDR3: CASSPPGQPNTEAFF
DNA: TGTGCCAGCTCACCACCGGGACAGCCTAACACTGAAGCTTTCTTT

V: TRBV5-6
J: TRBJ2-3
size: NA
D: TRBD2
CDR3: CASSSGTSGSTDTQYF
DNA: TGTGCCAGCAGCAGCGGGACTAGCGGATCCACAGATACGCAGTATTTT

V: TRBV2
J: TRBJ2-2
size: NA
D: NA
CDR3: CASSTRDSWPGELFF
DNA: TGTGCCAGCAGCACCCGGGATTCATGGCCCGGGGAGCTGTTTTTT

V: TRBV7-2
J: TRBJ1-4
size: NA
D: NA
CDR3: CASSRGGAFNEKLFF
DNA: TGTGCCAGCAGCCGGGGGGGTGCCTTTAATGAAAAACTGTTTTTT

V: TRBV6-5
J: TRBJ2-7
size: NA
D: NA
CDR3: CASSYKSSYEQYF
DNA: TGTGCCAGCAGTTACAAGAGCTCCTACGAGCAGTACTTC

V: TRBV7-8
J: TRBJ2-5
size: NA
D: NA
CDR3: CASSLDPSLETQYF
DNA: TGTGCCAGCAGCTTGGATCCCAGCCTTGAGACCCAGTACTTC

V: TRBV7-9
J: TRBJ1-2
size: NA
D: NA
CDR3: CASSSLRGGNYGYTF
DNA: TGTGCCAGCAGCTCCCTGAGAGGGGGAAACTATGGCTACACCTTC

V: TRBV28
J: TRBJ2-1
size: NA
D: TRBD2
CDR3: CASDLRGLAGASSYNEQFF
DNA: TGTGCCAGCGACCTACGGGGGCTAGCGGGGGCTTCCTCCTACAATGAGCAGTTCTTC

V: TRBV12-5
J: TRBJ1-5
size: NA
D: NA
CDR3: CASGLVGEGNQPQHF
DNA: TGTGCTAGTGGTTTGGTAGGAGAAGGCAATCAGCCCCAGCATTTT

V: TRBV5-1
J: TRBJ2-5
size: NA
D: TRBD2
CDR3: CASSKGTSGRKTQYF
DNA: TGCGCCAGCAGCAAAGGGACTAGCGGGAGAAAGACCCAGTACTTC

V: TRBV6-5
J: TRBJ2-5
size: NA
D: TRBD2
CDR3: CASSYRGRADGETQYF
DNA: TGTGCCAGCAGTTACCGCGGGAGGGCCGATGGTGAGACCCAGTACTTC

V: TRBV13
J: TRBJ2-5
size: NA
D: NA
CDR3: CASSTETQYF
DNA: TGTGCCAGCAGCACCGAGACCCAGTACTTC

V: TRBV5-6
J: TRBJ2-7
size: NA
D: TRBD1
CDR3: CASTDRTGDNYEQYF
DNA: TGTGCCAGCACCGACCGGACAGGGGATAACTACGAGCAGTACTTC

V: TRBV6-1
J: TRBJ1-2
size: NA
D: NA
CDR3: CASSEAGGSQSPNYGYTF
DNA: TGTGCCAGCAGTGAGGCGGGGGGGTCCCAATCCCCGAACTATGGCTACACCTTC

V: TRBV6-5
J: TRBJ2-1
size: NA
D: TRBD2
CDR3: CASSSAGGLYNEQFF
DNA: TGTGCCAGCAGTTCAGCGGGAGGCTTATACAATGAGCAGTTCTTC

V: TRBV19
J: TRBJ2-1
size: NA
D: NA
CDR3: CASSAPLGGPQDNEQFF
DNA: TGTGCCAGTAGTGCTCCCCTCGGGGGGCCCCAAGACAATGAGCAGTTCTTC

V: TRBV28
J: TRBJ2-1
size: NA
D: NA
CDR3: CASRTTLRNEQFF
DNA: TGTGCCAGCAGAACTACCCTAAGGAATGAGCAGTTCTTC

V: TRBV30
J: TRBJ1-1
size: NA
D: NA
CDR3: CTWNRGLEAFF
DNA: TGTACTTGGAACAGAGGGCTTGAAGCTTTCTTT

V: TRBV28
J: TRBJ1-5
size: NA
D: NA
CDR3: CASSLVGPHSNQPQHF
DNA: TGTGCCAGCAGCCTAGTAGGCCCGCATAGCAATCAGCCCCAGCATTTT

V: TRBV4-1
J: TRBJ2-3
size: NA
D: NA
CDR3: CASSQDRIRGGAGGVDTQYF
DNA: TGCGCCAGCAGCCAAGATAGAATAAGGGGGGGAGCGGGCGGAGTAGATACGCAGTATTTT

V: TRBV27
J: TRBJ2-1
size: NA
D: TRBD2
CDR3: CASSSEREGLHEQFF
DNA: TGTGCCAGCAGTTCCGAGCGGGAGGGCTTACATGAGCAGTTCTTC

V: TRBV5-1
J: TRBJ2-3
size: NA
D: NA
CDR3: CASSLGDRHGTQYF
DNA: TGCGCCAGCAGCTTGGGGGACCGGCATGGTACGCAGTATTTT

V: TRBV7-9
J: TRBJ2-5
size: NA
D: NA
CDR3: CASSLERDLLEETQYF
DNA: TGTGCCAGCAGCTTAGAGAGGGACCTGCTTGAGGAGACCCAGTACTTC

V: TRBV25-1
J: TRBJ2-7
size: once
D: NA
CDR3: CASGAPGLPTYEQYF
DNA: TGTGCCAGCGGTGCTCCGGGACTTCCCACCTACGAGCAGTACTTC

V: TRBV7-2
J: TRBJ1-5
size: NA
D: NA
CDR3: CASSLGTPGVSGQPQHF
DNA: TGTGCCAGCAGCTTAGGAACACCGGGGGTGAGCGGTCAGCCCCAGCATTTT

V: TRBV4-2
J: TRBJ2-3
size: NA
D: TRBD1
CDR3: CASSQEGTGRSGSPNGDTQYF
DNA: TGTGCCAGCAGCCAAGAAGGGACAGGGAGGTCGGGGTCCCCAAATGGGGATACGCAGTATTTT

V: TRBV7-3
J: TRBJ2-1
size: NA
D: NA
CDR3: CASSLTKSSYNEQFF
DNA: TGTGCCAGCAGCTTAACAAAAAGCTCCTACAATGAGCAGTTCTTC